A selection of T cell receptor beta chains follows, all from one sample in a study of CD8 T cells in ankylosing spondylitis. TCRdb reprocessed the 5' RACE reads via MiXCR and lists one record per CDR3 protein. The table lists roughly 490,000 distinct CDR3 sequences, over 4% of them singletons. The specimen was blood, either unsorted or a sorted T cell fraction (not recorded which). The receptors here all came from a male donor with ankylosing spondylitis. The CDR3 runs from the conserved cysteine through the conserved F or W. A D gene is named only where the DNA matches it firmly. Some rows mark clone size as missing; the rest say once, few, many or name a class of expanded clone.

>many|TRBV27|TRBJ2-4|.
TGTGCCAGCAGTTTATTAGGGCCCCCAGCCAAAAACATTCAGTACTTC
CASSLLGPPAKNIQYF
>many|TRBV27|TRBJ1-6|.
TGTGCCAGCAGTATCACCCCCGGGACATTAAATTCACCCCTCCACTTT
CASSITPGTLNSPLHF
>.|TRBV20-1|TRBJ2-1|.
TGCAGTGCTAGAGATGAGGTTATCGGACTAAGAGGCGGTGGGGGTTTGGAAAATGAGCAGTTCTTC
CSARDEVIGLRGGGGLENEQFF
>few|TRBV11-2|TRBJ2-3|.
TGTGCCAGCAGCCCCGGGTCGGGTAACTGGGGAGATACGCAGTATTTT
CASSPGSGNWGDTQYF
>.|TRBV7-9|TRBJ1-1|.
TGTGCCAGCAGCTTACGGGGCAGAAACACTGAAGCTTTCTTT
CASSLRGRNTEAFF
>many|TRBV10-3|TRBJ1-1|.
TGTGCCATCAGTGAGTCGGCCCCAGGTCACACTGAAGCTTTCTTT
CAISESAPGHTEAFF
>many|TRBV15|TRBJ1-4|.
TGTGCCACCAGCAGAGCCGATGAAAAACTGTTTTTT
CATSRADEKLFF
>many|TRBV12-3/TRBV12-4|TRBJ1-5|.
TGTGCCAGCAGTTTCGCAGTCAATCTACCCCAGCATTTT
CASSFAVNLPQHF
>.|TRBV5-1|TRBJ2-1|.
TGCGCCAGCAGCTTGGGGCCCGATAACAATGAGCAGTTCTTC
CASSLGPDNNEQFF
>many|TRBV6-4|TRBJ1-2|.
TGTGCCAGCAGTGACTGGACGGGCTATGGCTACACCTTC
CASSDWTGYGYTF
>few|TRBV28|TRBJ1-4|.
TGTGCCCCCGGGGCAACTAATGAAAAACTGTTTTTT
CAPGATNEKLFF
>many|TRBV7-9|TRBJ2-3|TRBD1
TGTGCCAGCAGTGTCCAACGGACAGGCGCGACAGATACGCAGTATTTT
CASSVQRTGATDTQYF
>many|TRBV4-2|TRBJ2-6|.
TGTGCCAGCAGCCCGACCAAGCCATCTGGGGCCAACGTCCTGACTTTC
CASSPTKPSGANVLTF
>many|TRBV27|TRBJ1-4|.
TGTGCCAGCAGTTTTGGGACACCAGAAAAACTGTTTTTT
CASSFGTPEKLFF
>many|TRBV7-8|TRBJ2-3|TRBD2
TGTGCCAGCTCACAGCGGGGCTCTGGCACAGATACGCAGTATTTT
CASSQRGSGTDTQYF
>once|TRBV28|TRBJ2-5|.
TGTGCCAGCAGTTTATTTTCGGAGCTATCGGAGACCCAGTACTTC
CASSLFSELSETQYF
>many|TRBV12-3/TRBV12-4|TRBJ1-3|TRBD1
TGTGCCAGCAGCCCTGGACAGGGCTCTGGAAACACCATATATTTT
CASSPGQGSGNTIYF
>many|TRBV5-1|TRBJ2-1|TRBD2
TGCGCCAGCAGCTCGTTAGCGGGAGGGCCCAGTGAGCAGTTCTTC
CASSSLAGGPSEQFF
>.|TRBV5-1|TRBJ2-3|TRBD2
TGCGCCAGCAGCCTGGTCGGGGGGTTAGTCGCAGATACGCTGTATTTT
CASSLVGGLVADTLYF
>many|TRBV4-3|TRBJ2-3|TRBD2
TGCGCCAGCAGCCAAAGACGCGGGAGTACCACAGATACGCAGTATTTT
CASSQRRGSTTDTQYF
>many|TRBV4-3|TRBJ2-2|.
TGCGCCAGCAGCCAAAGGGGCTTTACCACCGGGGAGCTGTTTTTT
CASSQRGFTTGELFF
>many|TRBV12-3/TRBV12-4|TRBJ2-1|TRBD1
TGTGCCAGCAGTTTGGACAGGGGGCATATAGGCAATGAGCAGTTCTTC
CASSLDRGHIGNEQFF
>.|TRBV28|TRBJ2-7|TRBD1
TGTGCCAGCAGTTTGCCAGGGGGCAATTTTTACGAGCAGTACTTC
CASSLPGGNFYEQYF
>few|TRBV20-1|TRBJ2-1|TRBD2
TGCAGTGCCGGACTAGCGGGATCCAAATTGAATGAGCAGTTCTTC
CSAGLAGSKLNEQFF
>few|TRBV6-2/TRBV6-3|TRBJ2-7|TRBD1
TGTGCCAGCAGTTATCCGTCGACAGGGGGGTTTTCCTACGAGCAGTACTTC
CASSYPSTGGFSYEQYF
>many|TRBV6-1|TRBJ1-1|.
TGTGCCAGCAGGCGTCACGCAGGGAACGAGAACACTGAAGCTTTCTTT
CASRRHAGNENTEAFF
>.|TRBV5-6|TRBJ2-5|TRBD2
TGTGCCAGCAGCTTGGTAGCGGGCCAATATCAAGAGACCCAGTACTTC
CASSLVAGQYQETQYF
>few|TRBV30|TRBJ2-3|TRBD2
TGTGCCTGGAGTGTATTAGCGGGAGTTACCACAGATACGCAGTATTTT
CAWSVLAGVTTDTQYF
>many|TRBV27|TRBJ1-1|.
TGTGCCAGCAGTTTGAGGGTTGGGGGGACTGAAGCTTTCTTT
CASSLRVGGTEAFF
>many|TRBV20-1|TRBJ2-7|.
TGCAGTGCTAGAGGAGGGGGTCCCGGCTCCTACGAGCAGTACTTC
CSARGGGPGSYEQYF
>.|TRBV6-2/TRBV6-3|TRBJ2-7|.
TGTGCCAGCAGGTCCATCCTCTCTACCTACGAGCAGTACTTC
CASRSILSTYEQYF
>many|TRBV4-1|TRBJ2-1|TRBD2
TGCGCCAGCAGCCAAGTTGGGGGACTAGCGATGAATGAGCAGTTCTTC
CASSQVGGLAMNEQFF
>many|TRBV4-1|TRBJ2-1|.
TGCGCCAGCAGCCGAGGGGGGATTCTTGAGCAGTTCTTC
CASSRGGILEQFF
>many|TRBV29-1|TRBJ2-4|.
TGCAGCGTTGAACTAGCCAGGGGGGAGATTCAGTACTTC
CSVELARGEIQYF
>many|TRBV5-1|TRBJ2-7|.
TGCGCCAGCAACCAGGGGCCCTACGAGCAGTACTTC
CASNQGPYEQYF
>many|TRBV5-1|TRBJ2-7|TRBD2
TGCGCCAGCAGCCCAGGGACTACCAATGAGCAGTACTTC
CASSPGTTNEQYF
>.|TRBV7-8|TRBJ1-5|TRBD1
TGTGCCAGCAGCCCACGACAGGGTCAGCCCCAGCATTTT
CASSPRQGQPQHF
>many|TRBV4-2|TRBJ2-7|.
TGTGCCAGCAGCCAAGAGCAAGCGGTAAGCTCCTACGAGCAGTACTTC
CASSQEQAVSSYEQYF
>few|TRBV29-1|TRBJ2-3|TRBD2
TGCAGCGCGATAGTTGAGCGGGGAAGCACAGATACGCAGTATTTT
CSAIVERGSTDTQYF
>many|TRBV5-1|TRBJ2-5|.
TGCGCCAGCGGCCCCCATGGGAATCTGGAGACCCAGTACTTC
CASGPHGNLETQYF
>few|TRBV20-1|TRBJ2-1|TRBD2
TGCTGTGCTAGAGAAGGACTAGCGGGAGTTAAAAATGAGCAGTTCTTC
CCAREGLAGVKNEQFF
>.|TRBV11-1|TRBJ2-1|TRBD1
TGTGCCAGCAGCTTCGCCCGGACCGGGACAGGGACCCTTCATGAGCAGTTCTTC
CASSFARTGTGTLHEQFF
>.|TRBV11-2|TRBJ2-2|.
TGTGCCAGCAGCCCCCAGCCCCGGGGGCAGGGGGAGCTGTTTTTT
CASSPQPRGQGELFF
>few|TRBV4-2|TRBJ2-5|TRBD2
TGTGCCAGCAGCCAAGATCCCAGCGGGGGGGTGGGTGAGACCCAGTACTTC
CASSQDPSGGVGETQYF
>few|TRBV28|TRBJ2-3|.
TGTGCCAGCAGTTTATTTGGGCTAGAGATTAGCACAGATACGCAGTATTTT
CASSLFGLEISTDTQYF
>many|TRBV29-1|TRBJ2-1|.
TGCAGCGTTGAATCCCCAAATGCACTCTGGGACAATGAGCAGTTCTTC
CSVESPNALWDNEQFF
>.|TRBV18|TRBJ1-6|.
TGTGCCAGCTCACTGGCAGATATCCTGTATAATTCACCCCTCCACTTT
CASSLADILYNSPLHF
>many|TRBV27|TRBJ2-1|TRBD1
TGTGCCAGCAGTTTAAGCGGGACAGGGAGCTACAATGAGCAGTTCTTC
CASSLSGTGSYNEQFF
>many|TRBV27|TRBJ2-3|.
TGTGCCAGCAGTTTTAATCTCCGGGGAACAGATACGCAGTATTTT
CASSFNLRGTDTQYF
>many|TRBV12-3/TRBV12-4|TRBJ2-7|.
TGTGCCAGGGCGGGCGAGCAGTACTTC
CARAGEQYF
>.|TRBV20-1|TRBJ2-3|.
TGCAGTGCTGTAGACCGCCAAGAAAGCACAGATACGCAGTATTTT
CSAVDRQESTDTQYF
>.|TRBV27|TRBJ2-3|.
TGTGCCAGCAGTCGAGTAAGCACAGATACGCAGTATTTT
CASSRVSTDTQYF
>.|TRBV3-1|TRBJ1-6|TRBD1
TGTGCCAGCAGCTCGGACAGGGCGGTTTTAGCCCTCCACTTT
CASSSDRAVLALHF